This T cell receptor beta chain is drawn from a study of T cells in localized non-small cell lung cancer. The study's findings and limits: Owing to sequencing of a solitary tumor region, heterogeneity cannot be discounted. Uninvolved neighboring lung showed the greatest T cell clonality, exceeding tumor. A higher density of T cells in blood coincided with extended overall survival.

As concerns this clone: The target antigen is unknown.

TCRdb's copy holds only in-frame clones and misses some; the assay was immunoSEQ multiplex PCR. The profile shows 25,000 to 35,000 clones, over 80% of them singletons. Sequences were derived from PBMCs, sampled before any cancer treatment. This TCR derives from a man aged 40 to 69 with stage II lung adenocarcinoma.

The CDR3 DNA reads TGCGCCAGCAGCCTAGCGGGAAGCTCCTACGAGCAGTACTTC. It specifies CASSLAGSSYEQYF. This chain uses TRBV5-1 with TRBJ2-7; 9 bases match TRBD2. Germline-derived CDR1 and CDR2 are SGHRS and YFSETQ. The CDR3 is made up of 14 amino acids. Trimming took 4 bases from V and 0 from J; bases not matched to a gene: 2.